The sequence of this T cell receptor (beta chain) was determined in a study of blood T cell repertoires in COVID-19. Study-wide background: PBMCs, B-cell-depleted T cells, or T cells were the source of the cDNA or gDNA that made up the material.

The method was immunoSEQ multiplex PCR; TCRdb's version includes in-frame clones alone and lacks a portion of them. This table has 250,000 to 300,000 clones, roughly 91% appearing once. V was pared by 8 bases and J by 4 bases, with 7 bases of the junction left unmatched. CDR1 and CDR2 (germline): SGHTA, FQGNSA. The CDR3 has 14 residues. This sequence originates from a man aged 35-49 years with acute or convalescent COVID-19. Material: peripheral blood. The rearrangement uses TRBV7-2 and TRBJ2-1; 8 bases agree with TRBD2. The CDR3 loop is CASVGTRDYNEQFF. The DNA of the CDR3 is TGTGCCAGCGTGGGGACTAGGGATTACAATGAGCAGTTCTTC.